The rows below give T cell receptor beta chains drawn from one sample of a study of chemoradiotherapy in HPV16-positive cancers. The protocol was immunoSEQ multiplex PCR, while the TCRdb copy is restricted to in-frame clones and leaves out a portion. The data hold fewer than 300 clones, with about 96% observed a single time. The sample here was tumor tissue, taken from a patient who underwent chemoradiotherapy. These TCRs come from a human donor with HPV-associated anogenital cancer. Both conserved end residues are part of each CDR3. The D gene is left open where the match is weak. Only some rows state a clone size, as once, few, many or a class for expanded clones.

.	14	.	TRBV5-4	TRBJ2-3	CASSLGLGAGTQYF	TGTGCCAGCAGCTTGGGGCTGGGAGCGGGTACGCAGTATTTT
once	17	.	TRBV30	TRBJ1-1	CAWREGTAAVRGTEAFF	TGTGCCTGGAGGGAAGGGACCGCAGCAGTTAGGGGCACTGAAGCTTTCTTT
.	16	TRBD1	TRBV30	TRBJ1-3	CAWSAGQGSSGNTIYF	TGTGCCTGGAGTGCAGGACAGGGGAGCTCTGGAAACACCATATATTTT
.	13	.	TRBV18	TRBJ1-3	CASSPSSGNTIYF	TGTGCCAGCTCACCGAGTTCTGGAAACACCATATATTTT
.	13	.	TRBV6-1	TRBJ2-7	CASSDRGSYEQYF	TGTGCCAGCAGTGATAGGGGATCCTACGAGCAGTACTTC
.	16	.	TRBV5-1	TRBJ2-1	CASSLAMTSPYNEQFF	TGCGCCAGCAGCTTGGCCATGACATCGCCCTACAATGAGCAGTTCTTC
.	15	.	TRBV6-6	TRBJ1-1	CASRPSQGGGTEAFF	TGTGCCAGCAGACCCAGCCAAGGAGGCGGCACTGAAGCTTTCTTT
.	15	.	TRBV28	TRBJ2-2	CASSFPQGGSGELFF	TGTGCCAGCAGTTTCCCACAGGGAGGGTCCGGGGAGCTGTTTTTT
once	14	.	TRBV18	TRBJ2-7	CASSPAGLPYEQYF	TGTGCCAGCTCACCCGCCGGACTCCCCTACGAGCAGTACTTC
.	16	TRBD2	TRBV5-1	TRBJ2-1	CASRASDGGAYNEQFF	TGCGCCAGCAGGGCCAGCGACGGGGGGGCCTACAATGAGCAGTTCTTC
.	13	.	TRBV11-2	TRBJ2-3	CASSYSGLPTQYF	TGTGCCAGCAGCTACTCGGGACTTCCGACGCAGTATTTT
.	15	TRBD2	TRBV5-4	TRBJ2-5	CASRESGGAGKTQYF	TGTGCCAGCAGAGAAAGCGGGGGGGCCGGAAAGACCCAGTACTTC